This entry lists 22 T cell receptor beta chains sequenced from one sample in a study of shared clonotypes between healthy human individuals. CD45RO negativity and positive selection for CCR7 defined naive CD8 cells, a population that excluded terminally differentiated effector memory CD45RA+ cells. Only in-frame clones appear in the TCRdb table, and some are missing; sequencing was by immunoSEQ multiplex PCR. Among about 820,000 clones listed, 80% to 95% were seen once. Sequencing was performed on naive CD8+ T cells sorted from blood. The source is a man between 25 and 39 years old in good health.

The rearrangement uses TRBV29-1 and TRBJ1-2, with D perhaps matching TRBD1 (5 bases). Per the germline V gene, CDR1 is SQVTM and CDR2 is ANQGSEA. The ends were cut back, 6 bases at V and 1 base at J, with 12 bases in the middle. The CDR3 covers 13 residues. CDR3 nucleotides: TGCAGCGTCCCGGGGCCCGATAACTATGGCTACACCTTC. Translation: CSVPGPDNYGYTF.

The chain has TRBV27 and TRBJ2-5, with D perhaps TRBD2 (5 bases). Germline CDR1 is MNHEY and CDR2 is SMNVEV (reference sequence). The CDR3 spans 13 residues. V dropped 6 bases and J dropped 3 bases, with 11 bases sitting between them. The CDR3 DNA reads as TGTGCCAGCAGCGTGATCGGGAAAGAGACCCAGTACTTC. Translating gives CASSVIGKETQYF.

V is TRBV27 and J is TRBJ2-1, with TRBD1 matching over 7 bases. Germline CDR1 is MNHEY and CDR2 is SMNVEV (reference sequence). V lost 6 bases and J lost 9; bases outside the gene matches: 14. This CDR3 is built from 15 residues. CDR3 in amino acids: CASSSRRQGGGEQFF. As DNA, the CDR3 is TGTGCCAGCAGCTCTCGTCGACAGGGCGGCGGTGAGCAGTTCTTC.

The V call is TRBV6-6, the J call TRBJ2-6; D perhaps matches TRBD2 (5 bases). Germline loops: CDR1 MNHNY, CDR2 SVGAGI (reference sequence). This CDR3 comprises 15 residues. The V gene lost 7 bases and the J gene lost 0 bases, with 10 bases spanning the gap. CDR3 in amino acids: CASTEVSSGANVLTF. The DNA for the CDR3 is TGTGCCAGCACGGAGGTGAGCTCTGGGGCCAACGTCCTGACTTTC.

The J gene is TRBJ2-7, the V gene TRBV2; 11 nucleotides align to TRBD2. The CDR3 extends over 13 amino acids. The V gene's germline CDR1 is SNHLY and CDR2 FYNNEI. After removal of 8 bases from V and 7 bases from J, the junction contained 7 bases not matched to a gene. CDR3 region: CASESVAGGEQYF. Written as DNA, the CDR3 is TGTGCCAGCGAGTCGGTAGCGGGGGGGGAGCAGTACTTC.

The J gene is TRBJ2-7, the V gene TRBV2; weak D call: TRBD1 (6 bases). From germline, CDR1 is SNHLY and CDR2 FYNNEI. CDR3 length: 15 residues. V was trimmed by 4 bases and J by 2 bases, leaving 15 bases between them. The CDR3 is CASSAIMDSAYEQYF. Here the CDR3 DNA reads TGTGCCAGCAGTGCCATAATGGACAGCGCCTACGAGCAGTACTTC.

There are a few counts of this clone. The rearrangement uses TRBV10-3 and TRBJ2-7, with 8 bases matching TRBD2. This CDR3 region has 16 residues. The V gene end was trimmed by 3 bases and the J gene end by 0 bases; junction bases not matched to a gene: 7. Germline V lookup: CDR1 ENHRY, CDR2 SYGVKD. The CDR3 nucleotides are TGTGCCATCAGTGACCCCCCGGGGGGGAGCTCCTACGAGCAGTACTTC. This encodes CAISDPPGGSSYEQYF.

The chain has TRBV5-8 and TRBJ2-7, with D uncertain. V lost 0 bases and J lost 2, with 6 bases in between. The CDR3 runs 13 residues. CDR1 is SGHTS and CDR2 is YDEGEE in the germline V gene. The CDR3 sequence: CASSLDLTYEQYF. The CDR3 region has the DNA TGTGCCAGCAGCTTGGACTTGACCTACGAGCAGTACTTC.

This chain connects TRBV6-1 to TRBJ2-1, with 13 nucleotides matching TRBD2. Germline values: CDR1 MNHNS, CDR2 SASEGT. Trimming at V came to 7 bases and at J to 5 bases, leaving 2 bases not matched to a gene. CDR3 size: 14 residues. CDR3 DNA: TGTGCCAGCAAAGGACTAGCGGGGGACAATGAGCAGTTCTTC. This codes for CASKGLAGDNEQFF.

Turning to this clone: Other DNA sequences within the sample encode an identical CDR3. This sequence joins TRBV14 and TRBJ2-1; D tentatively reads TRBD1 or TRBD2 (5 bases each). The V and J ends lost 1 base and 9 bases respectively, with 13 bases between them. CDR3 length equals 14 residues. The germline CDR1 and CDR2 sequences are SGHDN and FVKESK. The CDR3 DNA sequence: TGTGCCAGCAGCCAAGTGAGGGGAGTGGGTGAGCAGTTCTTC. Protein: CASSQVRGVGEQFF.

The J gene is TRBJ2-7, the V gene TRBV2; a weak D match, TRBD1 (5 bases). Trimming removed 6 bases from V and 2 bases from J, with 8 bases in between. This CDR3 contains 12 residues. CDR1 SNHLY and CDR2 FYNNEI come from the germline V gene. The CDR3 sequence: CASRDSTYEQYF. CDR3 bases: TGTGCCAGCAGAGACAGTACCTACGAGCAGTACTTC.

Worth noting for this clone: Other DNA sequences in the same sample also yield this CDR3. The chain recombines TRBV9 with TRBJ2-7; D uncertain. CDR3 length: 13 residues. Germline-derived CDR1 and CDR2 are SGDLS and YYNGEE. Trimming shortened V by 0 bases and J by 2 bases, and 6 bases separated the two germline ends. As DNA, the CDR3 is TGTGCCAGCAGCGTAGGGCCCCCCTACGAGCAGTACTTC. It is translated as CASSVGPPYEQYF.

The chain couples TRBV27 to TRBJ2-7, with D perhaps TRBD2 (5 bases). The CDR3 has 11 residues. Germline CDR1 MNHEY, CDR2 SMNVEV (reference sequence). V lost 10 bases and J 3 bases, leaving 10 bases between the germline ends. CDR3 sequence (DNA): TGTGCCACCACCGAGGGCTACGAGCAGTACTTC. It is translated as CATTEGYEQYF.

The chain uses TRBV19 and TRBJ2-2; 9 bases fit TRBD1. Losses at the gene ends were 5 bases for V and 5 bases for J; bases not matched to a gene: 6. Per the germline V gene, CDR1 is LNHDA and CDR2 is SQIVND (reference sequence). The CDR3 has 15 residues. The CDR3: CASSSGTGRTGELFF. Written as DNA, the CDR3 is TGTGCCAGTAGTTCCGGGACAGGGAGGACCGGGGAGCTGTTTTTT.

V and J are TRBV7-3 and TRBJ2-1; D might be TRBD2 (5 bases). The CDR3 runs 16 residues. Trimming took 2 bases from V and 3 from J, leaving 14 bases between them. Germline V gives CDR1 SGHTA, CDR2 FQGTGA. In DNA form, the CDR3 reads TGTGCCAGCAGCTTATCACTAGAGGCACTCTACAATGAGCAGTTCTTC. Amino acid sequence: CASSLSLEALYNEQFF.

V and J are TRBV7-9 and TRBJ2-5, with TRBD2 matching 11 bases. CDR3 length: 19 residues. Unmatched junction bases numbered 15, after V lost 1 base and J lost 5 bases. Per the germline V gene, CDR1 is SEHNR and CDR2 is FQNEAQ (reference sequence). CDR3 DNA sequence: TGTGCCAGCAGCTTAGGACCCCCTCAACTAGCGGGAGTCCGGGAGACCCAGTACTTC. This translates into CASSLGPPQLAGVRETQYF.

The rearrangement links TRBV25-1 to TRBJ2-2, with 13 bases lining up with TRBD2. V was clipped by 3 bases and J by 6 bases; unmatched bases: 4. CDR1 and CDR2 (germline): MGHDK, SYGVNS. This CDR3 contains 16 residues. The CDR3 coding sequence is TGTGCCAGCAGTGAGGGACTAGCGGGATTCCCCGGGGAGCTGTTTTTT. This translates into CASSEGLAGFPGELFF.

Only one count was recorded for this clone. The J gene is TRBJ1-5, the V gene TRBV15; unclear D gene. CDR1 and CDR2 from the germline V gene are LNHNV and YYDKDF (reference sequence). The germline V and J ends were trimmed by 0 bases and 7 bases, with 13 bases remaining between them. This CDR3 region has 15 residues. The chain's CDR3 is CATSRDTPRGQPQHF. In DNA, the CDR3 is TGTGCCACCAGCAGAGATACGCCGCGGGGACAGCCCCAGCATTTT. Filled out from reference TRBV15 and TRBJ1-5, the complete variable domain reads DAMVIQNPRYQVTQFGKPVTLSCSQTLNHNVMYWYQQKSSQAPKLLFHYYDKDFNNEADTPDNFQSRRPNTSFCFLDIRSPGLGDTAMYLCATSRDTPRGQPQHFGDGTRLSIL.

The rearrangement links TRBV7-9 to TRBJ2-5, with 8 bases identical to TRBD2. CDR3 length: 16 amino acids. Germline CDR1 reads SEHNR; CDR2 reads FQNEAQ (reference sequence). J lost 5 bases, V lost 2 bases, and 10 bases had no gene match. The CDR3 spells CASSLSSGGPRETQYF. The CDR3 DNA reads TGTGCCAGCAGCTTATCCTCGGGAGGGCCGCGGGAGACCCAGTACTTC.

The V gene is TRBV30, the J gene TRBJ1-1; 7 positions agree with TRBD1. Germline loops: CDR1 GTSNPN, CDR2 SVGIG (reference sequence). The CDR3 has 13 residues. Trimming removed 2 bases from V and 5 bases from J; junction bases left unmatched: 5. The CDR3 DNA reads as TGTGCCTGGAGTACGGACAGGTTTACTGAAGCTTTCTTT. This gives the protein CAWSTDRFTEAFF. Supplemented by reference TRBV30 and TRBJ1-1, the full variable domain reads SQTIHQWPATLVQPVGSPLSLECTVEGTSNPNLYWYRQAAGRGLQLLFYSVGIGQISSEVPQNLSASRPQDRQFILSSKKLLLSDSGFYLCAWSTDRFTEAFFGQGTRLTVV.

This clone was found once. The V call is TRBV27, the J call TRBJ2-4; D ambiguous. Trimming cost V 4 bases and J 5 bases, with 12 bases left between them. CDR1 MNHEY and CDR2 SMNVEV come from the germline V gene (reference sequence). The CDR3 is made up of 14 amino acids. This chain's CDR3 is CASSSPGGENIQYF. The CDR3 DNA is TGTGCCAGCAGTTCTCCCGGTGGGGAAAACATTCAGTACTTC.

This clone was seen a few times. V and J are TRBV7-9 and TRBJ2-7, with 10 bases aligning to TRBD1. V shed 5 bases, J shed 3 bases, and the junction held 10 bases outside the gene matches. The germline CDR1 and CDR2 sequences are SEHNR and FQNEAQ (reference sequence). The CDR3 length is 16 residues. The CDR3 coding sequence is TGTGCCAGCAGCGTCCTACCGGGACAGGGGTTCTACGAGCAGTACTTC. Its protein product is CASSVLPGQGFYEQYF.